This T cell receptor (beta chain) was captured by sequencing in a study of cytomegalovirus exposure and HLA in healthy donors. Study-level information: Early on, a data release was issued that held roughly 86 million unique TCRs from HLA-typed donors.

Study results and limitations: In a later analysis, across HLA loci, associated TCR counts were highest for DRB1, lowest for HLA-C.

With respect to this clone: The antigen remains undetermined.

The donors gave bone marrow, and they were healthy. PCR amplification relied on 60 Vbeta primers (plus 13 Jbeta primers). Clones were read by immunoSEQ multiplex PCR, and TCRdb kept only the in-frame ones, dropping some. The table lists some 250,000 clones, around 80% of them singletons. This CDR3 is 15 amino acids long. Deletions cut 2 bases from V and 4 bases from J, with 14 bases between. Per germline, CDR1 MGHDK and CDR2 SYGVNS. The chain carries TRBV25-1 and TRBJ1-1, with no clear D. This receptor was taken from a woman aged 40 to 50 in good health and CMV-seropositive. The specimen sequenced was PBMCs. The CDR3 DNA reads TGTGCCAGCAGTGAAGGCGACGGGGTGAGCACTGAAGCTTTCTTT. It translates to CASSEGDGVSTEAFF. The full variable domain, completed using reference TRBV25-1 and TRBJ1-1, is EADIYQTPRYLVIGTGKKITLECSQTMGHDKMYWYQQDPGMELHLIHYSYGVNSTEKGDLSSESTVSRIRTEHFPLTLESARPSHTSQYLCASSEGDGVSTEAFFGQGTRLTVV.